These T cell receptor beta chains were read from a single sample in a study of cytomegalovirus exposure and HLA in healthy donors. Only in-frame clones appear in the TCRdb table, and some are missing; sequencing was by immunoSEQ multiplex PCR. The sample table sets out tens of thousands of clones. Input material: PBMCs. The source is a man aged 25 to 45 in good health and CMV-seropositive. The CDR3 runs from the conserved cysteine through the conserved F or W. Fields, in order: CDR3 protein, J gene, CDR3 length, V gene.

CDR3 protein: CAWGTRGATNEKLFF
J gene: TRBJ1-4
CDR3 length: 15
V gene: TRBV30

CDR3 protein: CATKELSEQYF
J gene: TRBJ2-7
CDR3 length: 11
V gene: TRBV19

CDR3 protein: CASSPTGAGGEQYF
J gene: TRBJ2-7
CDR3 length: 14
V gene: TRBV18

CDR3 protein: CASSPWTGVYEQYF
J gene: TRBJ2-7
CDR3 length: 14
V gene: TRBV2

CDR3 protein: CASRPGQGVYGYTF
J gene: TRBJ1-2
CDR3 length: 14
V gene: TRBV27

CDR3 protein: CATSSGDRPTEAFF
J gene: TRBJ1-1
CDR3 length: 14
V gene: TRBV15

CDR3 protein: CAWRGQGGSGYTF
J gene: TRBJ1-2
CDR3 length: 13
V gene: TRBV30

CDR3 protein: CASSWSNRGRGTYEQYF
J gene: TRBJ2-7
CDR3 length: 17
V gene: TRBV5-1

CDR3 protein: CASGKGERGSTYEQYF
J gene: TRBJ2-7
CDR3 length: 16
V gene: TRBV5-1

CDR3 protein: CASSVGTYYNEQFF
J gene: TRBJ2-1
CDR3 length: 14
V gene: TRBV9

CDR3 protein: CASSWTSGYEQYF
J gene: TRBJ2-7
CDR3 length: 13
V gene: TRBV7-3

CDR3 protein: CASSSQENTEAFF
J gene: TRBJ1-1
CDR3 length: 13
V gene: TRBV7-2

CDR3 protein: CASSQERNEQFF
J gene: TRBJ2-1
CDR3 length: 12
V gene: TRBV14

CDR3 protein: CASSKDGAYEQYF
J gene: TRBJ2-7
CDR3 length: 13
V gene: TRBV18

CDR3 protein: CASSRPGVAFF
J gene: TRBJ1-1
CDR3 length: 11
V gene: TRBV6-5

CDR3 protein: CASSLAGTGGIGYTF
J gene: TRBJ1-2
CDR3 length: 15
V gene: TRBV5-6

CDR3 protein: CASTVTDRADTEAFF
J gene: TRBJ1-1
CDR3 length: 15
V gene: TRBV6-1

CDR3 protein: CASRPRETDYEQYF
J gene: TRBJ2-7
CDR3 length: 14
V gene: TRBV4-1

CDR3 protein: CASSAWQNTEAFF
J gene: TRBJ1-1
CDR3 length: 13
V gene: TRBV2

CDR3 protein: CASSVGRGNYGYTF
J gene: TRBJ1-2
CDR3 length: 14
V gene: TRBV5-6

CDR3 protein: CASSKMETGSGGYTF
J gene: TRBJ1-2
CDR3 length: 15
V gene: TRBV19

CDR3 protein: CASSPWTSGVFYEQYF
J gene: TRBJ2-7
CDR3 length: 16
V gene: TRBV11-2

CDR3 protein: CASSPPGGGQTQYF
J gene: TRBJ2-5
CDR3 length: 14
V gene: TRBV6-5

CDR3 protein: CASSLVRLAASYEQYF
J gene: TRBJ2-7
CDR3 length: 16
V gene: TRBV7-8

CDR3 protein: CASSLARGRRDQPQHF
J gene: TRBJ1-5
CDR3 length: 16
V gene: TRBV5-6

CDR3 protein: CASSQIDLGLAGPYEQYF
J gene: TRBJ2-7
CDR3 length: 18
V gene: TRBV4-1

CDR3 protein: CAWSPGYNQPQHF
J gene: TRBJ1-5
CDR3 length: 13
V gene: TRBV30

CDR3 protein: CASSVAGSHAFYEQYF
J gene: TRBJ2-7
CDR3 length: 16
V gene: TRBV9

CDR3 protein: CASSLAGQENYGYTF
J gene: TRBJ1-2
CDR3 length: 15
V gene: TRBV5-1

CDR3 protein: CASSTPPWRAGANVLTF
J gene: TRBJ2-6
CDR3 length: 17
V gene: TRBV19

CDR3 protein: CASSERQGTNEKLFF
J gene: TRBJ1-4
CDR3 length: 15
V gene: TRBV6-1

CDR3 protein: CASSLVSGSNTGELFF
J gene: TRBJ2-2
CDR3 length: 16
V gene: TRBV5-1

CDR3 protein: CASTLSATGANVLTF
J gene: TRBJ2-6
CDR3 length: 15
V gene: TRBV9

CDR3 protein: CAWKLSSSYNEQFF
J gene: TRBJ2-1
CDR3 length: 14
V gene: TRBV30

CDR3 protein: CASSPGSRPYEQYF
J gene: TRBJ2-7
CDR3 length: 14
V gene: TRBV19

CDR3 protein: CASSRTGTANTEAFF
J gene: TRBJ1-1
CDR3 length: 15
V gene: TRBV5-1

CDR3 protein: CASSYQGQIYEQYF
J gene: TRBJ2-7
CDR3 length: 14
V gene: TRBV5-1

CDR3 protein: CASSVRGGAGDDYGYTF
J gene: TRBJ1-2
CDR3 length: 17
V gene: TRBV6-1

CDR3 protein: CASSLLENTGELFF
J gene: TRBJ2-2
CDR3 length: 14
V gene: TRBV7-9

CDR3 protein: CASSRTGSYEQYF
J gene: TRBJ2-7
CDR3 length: 13
V gene: TRBV4-1

CDR3 protein: CASSSTGGARIDEQYF
J gene: TRBJ2-7
CDR3 length: 16
V gene: TRBV7-8

CDR3 protein: CASGEGQAYSYEQYF
J gene: TRBJ2-7
CDR3 length: 15
V gene: TRBV7-9